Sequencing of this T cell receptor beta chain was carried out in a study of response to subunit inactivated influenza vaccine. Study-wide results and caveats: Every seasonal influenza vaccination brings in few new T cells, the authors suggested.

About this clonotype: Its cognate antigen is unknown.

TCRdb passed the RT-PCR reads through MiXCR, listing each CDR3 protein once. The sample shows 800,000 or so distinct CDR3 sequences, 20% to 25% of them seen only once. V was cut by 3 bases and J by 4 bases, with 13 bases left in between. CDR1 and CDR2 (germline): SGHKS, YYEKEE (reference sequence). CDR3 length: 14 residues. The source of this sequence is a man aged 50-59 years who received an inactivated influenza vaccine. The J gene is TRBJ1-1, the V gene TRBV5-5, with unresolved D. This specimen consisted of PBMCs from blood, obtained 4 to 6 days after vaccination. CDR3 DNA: TGTGCCAGCAGCTCCCCGGGCTCGGTCACTGAAGCTTTCTTT. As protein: CASSSPGSVTEAFF.